The rows below give T cell receptor beta chains drawn from one sample of a study of T cells in Graves' hyperthyroidism and ophthalmopathy. MiXCR was run by TCRdb on the multiplex PCR reads, yielding one entry per CDR3 protein. The sample comprises 90,000 to 120,000 distinct CDR3 sequences, 16% of which are singletons, and roughly 40% rests with the top ten. Material: blood. The receptors shown here come from a woman aged 45-65 years with Graves' hyperthyroidism. The CDR3 runs from the conserved cysteine through the conserved F or W. A D gene is named only where the DNA matches it firmly. Rows give clone size only sometimes, using once, few, many, or a class for an expanded clone.

clone size	V gene	D gene	J gene	CDR3 protein	CDR3 DNA
many	TRBV6-5	-	TRBJ2-5	CASSYQEWATQYF	TGTGCCAGCAGTTACCAGGAGTGGGCGACCCAGTACTTC
-	TRBV6-1	-	TRBJ1-2	CASTNAGYGYTF	TGTGCCAGCACCAACGCTGGCTATGGCTACACCTTC
many	TRBV6-1	-	TRBJ2-1	CASSPPLRPGGLAEQFF	TGTGCCAGCAGTCCCCCCCTCCGCCCAGGTGGGTTAGCTGAGCAGTTCTTC
many	TRBV28	-	TRBJ2-1	CASSLSQLYNEQFF	TGTGCCAGCAGTTTGAGTCAGCTCTACAATGAGCAGTTCTTC
-	TRBV11-2	-	TRBJ1-1	CASSFIWGTEAFF	TGTGCCAGCAGCTTTATATGGGGCACTGAAGCTTTCTTT
many	TRBV5-6	-	TRBJ1-5	CASSLGAGRQPQHF	TGTGCCAGCAGCCTGGGAGCCGGGCGTCAGCCCCAGCATTTT
-	TRBV5-1	-	TRBJ1-1	CASSGGTGYGDTEAFF	TGCGCCAGCAGCGGGGGGACGGGGTATGGCGACACTGAAGCTTTCTTT
many	TRBV10-1	-	TRBJ2-1	CASSESGAASQNSQFF	TGCGCCAGCAGTGAGTCGGGGGCGGCTTCACAGAACTCCCAGTTCTTC
-	TRBV28	-	TRBJ1-6	CASTELGTSSPLHF	TGTGCCAGCACCGAGCTGGGTACGAGTTCACCCCTCCACTTT
-	TRBV6-2/TRBV6-3	-	TRBJ2-7	CASRTATSYEQYF	TGTGCCAGCCGGACAGCCACCTCCTACGAGCAGTACTTC
-	TRBV7-9	TRBD2	TRBJ2-6	CASSSAGGSGANVLTF	TGTGCCAGCAGCTCGGCGGGAGGGTCCGGGGCCAACGTCCTGACTTTC
many	TRBV6-1	-	TRBJ1-5	CASSTGTQRPLSNQPQHF	TGTGCCAGCAGTACCGGGACCCAAAGACCGTTAAGCAATCAGCCCCAGCATTTT
-	TRBV20-1	-	TRBJ2-6	CSANSGSGANVLTF	TGCAGTGCTAACAGCGGCTCTGGGGCCAACGTCCTGACTTTC
many	TRBV15	TRBD1	TRBJ2-7	CATSKGQGRYEQYF	TGTGCCACCAGCAAAGGACAGGGGCGATACGAGCAGTACTTC
many	TRBV7-9	-	TRBJ1-1	CASSPDRGQHAFF	TGTGCCAGCAGCCCCGACCGGGGCCAACACGCTTTCTTT
-	TRBV20-1	-	TRBJ2-3	CSASFSGPDTQYF	TGCAGTGCTAGCTTTAGCGGCCCAGATACGCAGTATTTT
many	TRBV6-1	-	TRBJ2-7	CASSESGGRDEQYF	TGTGCCAGCAGTGAATCCGGGGGCCGGGACGAGCAGTACTTC
many	TRBV20-1	-	TRBJ2-1	CSATAPGTNRYNEQFF	TGCAGTGCCACTGCGCCGGGGACGAACCGATACAATGAGCAGTTCTTC
many	TRBV5-1	-	TRBJ1-3	CASSWQGDSGNTIYF	TGCGCCAGCAGCTGGCAGGGCGACTCTGGAAACACCATATATTTT
many	TRBV11-2	-	TRBJ2-1	CASSPLGAGLYNEQFF	TGTGCCAGCAGCCCCCTCGGGGCGGGGCTATACAATGAGCAGTTCTTC
many	TRBV2	-	TRBJ1-1	CASSEAGGYTEAFF	TGTGCCAGCAGTGAAGCGGGGGGGTACACTGAAGCTTTCTTT
few	TRBV20-1	TRBD2	TRBJ2-1	CSARSGLAGGPISYNEQFF	TGCAGTGCTCGATCAGGACTAGCGGGAGGGCCTATCTCCTACAATGAGCAGTTCTTC
many	TRBV29-1	-	TRBJ1-1	CSGTQVTGGEAFF	TGCAGCGGCACGCAGGTAACTGGGGGTGAAGCTTTCTTT
few	TRBV9	-	TRBJ2-2	CASSVVGADTGELFF	TGTGCCAGCAGCGTAGTGGGGGCTGACACCGGGGAGCTGTTTTTT
many	TRBV3-1	-	TRBJ1-2	CASSHPNARGYTF	TGTGCCAGCAGCCACCCGAATGCCAGAGGCTACACCTTC
many	TRBV5-1	-	TRBJ1-5	CASSLNPASNQPQHF	TGCGCCAGCAGCTTGAACCCGGCGAGCAATCAGCCCCAGCATTTT
many	TRBV20-1	TRBD1	TRBJ1-6	CSARTGSYNSPLHF	TGCAGTGCCAGGACAGGCTCCTATAATTCACCCCTCCACTTT
-	TRBV7-8	-	TRBJ1-6	CASSLAGAYSPLRF	TGTGCCAGCAGCTTAGCAGGGGCTTATTCACCCCTCCGCTTT
many	TRBV20-1	-	TRBJ1-2	CSAMRTAYGYTF	TGCAGTGCTATGCGGACAGCCTATGGCTACACCTTC
many	TRBV18	-	TRBJ2-5	CASSPLFGRSETQYF	TGTGCCAGCTCGCCCCTCTTTGGCCGTTCGGAGACCCAGTACTTC
many	TRBV28	TRBD2	TRBJ2-3	CATGGGGVGTDTQYF	TGTGCCACCGGGGGGGGTGGAGTAGGGACAGATACGCAGTATTTT
many	TRBV18	-	TRBJ2-7	CASSPQDRGREYF	TGTGCCAGCTCACCACAAGATCGAGGAAGGGAGTACTTC
-	TRBV7-3	-	TRBJ2-2	CASSSWTLSTGELFF	TGTGCCAGCAGCTCGTGGACCCTGAGTACCGGGGAGCTGTTTTTT
many	TRBV10-3	TRBD2	TRBJ2-1	CAAAVPSGIGEQFF	TGTGCCGCCGCCGTCCCTAGCGGGATCGGAGAGCAGTTCTTC
many	TRBV28	-	TRBJ2-2	CASSLSAGVGELFF	TGTGCCAGCAGTTTATCGGCAGGGGTAGGGGAGCTGTTTTTT
many	TRBV12-3/TRBV12-4	TRBD1	TRBJ1-1	CASSWGTGVFAEAFF	TGTGCCAGCAGTTGGGGGACAGGGGTTTTCGCTGAAGCTTTCTTT
many	TRBV28	-	TRBJ1-1	CASSLTAGNTEAFF	TGTGCCAGCAGTTTAACAGCGGGAAACACTGAAGCTTTCTTT
few	TRBV24-1	TRBD1	TRBJ2-1	CATSEPGTGGYNEQFF	TGTGCCACCAGTGAGCCCGGGACAGGGGGCTACAATGAGCAGTTCTTC
-	TRBV19	-	TRBJ2-1	CASSQDRINEQFF	TGTGCCAGTAGTCAGGACCGCATCAATGAGCAGTTCTTC
many	TRBV30	TRBD2	TRBJ2-1	CAWQRETSYNEQFF	TGTGCCTGGCAGCGGGAGACATCCTACAATGAGCAGTTCTTC
few	TRBV20-1	-	TRBJ1-5	CSASEQGSNQPQHF	TGCAGTGCTAGCGAACAGGGTAGCAATCAGCCCCAGCATTTT
-	TRBV19	-	TRBJ1-5	CASSSESSNQPQHF	TGTGCCAGTAGCTCCGAGTCGAGCAATCAGCCCCAGCATTTT
many	TRBV12-3/TRBV12-4	TRBD1	TRBJ1-2	CASSPGRGSGGYTF	TGTGCCAGCAGTCCCGGCAGGGGGTCGGGCGGCTACACCTTC
many	TRBV2	TRBD1	TRBJ2-7	CASSSGTVVGFGYEQHF	TGTGCCAGCAGTTCCGGGACAGTCGTCGGTTTTGGGTACGAGCAGCACTTC
many	TRBV28	TRBD2	TRBJ2-5	CASSSTGSVREDQETQYF	TGTGCCAGCAGTTCCACGGGCTCCGTGCGGGAGGACCAAGAGACCCAGTACTTC
many	TRBV5-1	TRBD1	TRBJ1-5	CASSPGQGGNQPQHF	TGCGCCAGCAGCCCTGGACAGGGCGGCAATCAGCCCCAGCATTTT
many	TRBV9	TRBD1	TRBJ1-2	CASSVGTGEGYTF	TGTGCCAGCAGCGTAGGCACAGGGGAAGGCTACACCTTC
many	TRBV7-9	-	TRBJ2-2	CASSLAWGLAGELFF	TGTGCCAGCAGCTTAGCGTGGGGGTTGGCCGGGGAGCTGTTTTTT
many	TRBV5-1	-	TRBJ1-5	CASSLTGFGNQPQHF	TGCGCCAGCAGCTTAACGGGATTTGGCAATCAGCCCCAGCATTTT
many	TRBV7-9	-	TRBJ2-3	CASSSPLMAVADTQYF	TGTGCCAGCAGCTCCCCCCTAATGGCAGTGGCAGATACGCAGTATTTT
many	TRBV7-6	TRBD1	TRBJ1-1	CASLQGEAFF	TGTGCCAGCCTACAGGGGGAAGCTTTCTTT
many	TRBV5-1	TRBD1	TRBJ2-3	CASSLAWDRSTDTQYF	TGCGCCAGCAGCTTGGCCTGGGACAGGAGCACAGATACGCAGTATTTT
many	TRBV2	TRBD2	TRBJ2-5	CASRIGLAGSQETQYF	TGTGCCAGCAGAATCGGACTAGCGGGGAGCCAAGAGACCCAGTACTTC
many	TRBV20-1	TRBD1	TRBJ1-2	CSAIGDRGGYTF	TGCAGTGCTATTGGTGACAGGGGCGGCTACACCTTC
-	TRBV28	TRBD2	TRBJ2-5	CATSVHTSGQETQYF	TGTGCCACCAGTGTCCACACTAGCGGACAAGAGACCCAGTACTTC
once	TRBV27	-	TRBJ2-7	CASRSLENSDEQYF	TGTGCCAGCAGGTCACTAGAAAACAGCGACGAGCAGTACTTC
-	TRBV7-6	TRBD2	TRBJ2-2	CASSFTASGSVGAGELFF	TGTGCCAGCAGCTTTACCGCTAGCGGGAGTGTAGGTGCCGGGGAGCTGTTTTTT
-	TRBV9	-	TRBJ1-6	CASSVLGSNNSPLHF	TGTGCCAGCAGCGTCTTGGGTTCTAATAATTCACCCCTCCACTTT